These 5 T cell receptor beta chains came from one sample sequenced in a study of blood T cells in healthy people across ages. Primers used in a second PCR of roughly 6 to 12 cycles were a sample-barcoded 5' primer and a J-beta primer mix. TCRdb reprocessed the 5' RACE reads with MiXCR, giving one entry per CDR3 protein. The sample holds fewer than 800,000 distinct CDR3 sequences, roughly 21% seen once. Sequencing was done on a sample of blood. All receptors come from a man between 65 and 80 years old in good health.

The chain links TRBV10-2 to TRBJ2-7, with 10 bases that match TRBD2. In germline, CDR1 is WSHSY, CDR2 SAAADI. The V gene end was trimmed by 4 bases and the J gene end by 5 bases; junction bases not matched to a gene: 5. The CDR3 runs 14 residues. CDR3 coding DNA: TGCGCCAGCAGTGTAACTAGCGGGAAAAACGAGCAGTACTTC. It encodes CASSVTSGKNEQYF.

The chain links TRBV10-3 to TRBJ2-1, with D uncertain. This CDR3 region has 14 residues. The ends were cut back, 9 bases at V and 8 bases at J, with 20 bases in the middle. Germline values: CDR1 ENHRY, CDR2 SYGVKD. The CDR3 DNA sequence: TGTGCCATAGGGCCGTCGAGTACATCGGATGAGCAGTTCTTC. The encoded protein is CAIGPSSTSDEQFF.

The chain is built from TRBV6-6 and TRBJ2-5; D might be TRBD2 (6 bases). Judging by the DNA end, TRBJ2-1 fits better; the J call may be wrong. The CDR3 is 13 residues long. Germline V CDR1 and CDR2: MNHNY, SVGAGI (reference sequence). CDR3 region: CASSYWGDNEQFF. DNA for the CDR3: TGTGCCAGCAGTTACTGGGGGGACAATGAGCAGTTCTTC.

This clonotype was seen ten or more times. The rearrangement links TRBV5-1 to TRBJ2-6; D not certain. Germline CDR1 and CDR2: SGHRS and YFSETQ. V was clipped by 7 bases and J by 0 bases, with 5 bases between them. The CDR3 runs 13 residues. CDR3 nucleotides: TGCGCCAGCCGAAACTCTGGGGCCAACGTCCTGACTTTC. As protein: CASRNSGANVLTF.

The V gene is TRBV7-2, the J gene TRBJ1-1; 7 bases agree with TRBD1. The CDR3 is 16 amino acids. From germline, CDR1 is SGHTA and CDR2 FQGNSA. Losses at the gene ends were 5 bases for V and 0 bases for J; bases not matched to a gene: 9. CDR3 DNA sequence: TGTGCCAGCAGCCTATGGACAGGCACCATGAACACTGAAGCTTTCTTT. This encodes CASSLWTGTMNTEAFF.